These T cell receptor beta chains were read from a single sample in a study of cytomegalovirus exposure and HLA in healthy donors. Assay used: immunoSEQ multiplex PCR; TCRdb lists only in-frame clones, some missing. The table has under 130,000 clones, around 70% seen once. Sequenced: PBMCs. These TCRs come from a man aged 25 to 40 in good health and CMV-seronegative. Each CDR3 is given without its conserved first and last residue.

>TRBV19|TRBJ2-3
ASRRGTSTDTQY
>TRBV4-3|TRBJ2-2
ASSQVPGQISNTGELF
>TRBV6-5|TRBJ1-1
ASSYEPGGYSTEAF
>TRBV6-1|TRBJ1-4
ASSEMDRSNEKLF
>TRBV5-1|TRBJ2-4
ASSLGGGDIQY
>TRBV28|TRBJ1-5
ASSPRKGADNQPQH
>TRBV7-9|TRBJ2-3
ASSLGSSRVLDTQY
>TRBV27|TRBJ1-2
ATSTEAGGYT
>TRBV6-1|TRBJ1-5
ASSEFRQAGVGNQPQH
>TRBV5-4|TRBJ2-2
ASSLRLAGGGTGELF
>TRBV30|TRBJ2-5
AWSKNIQEETQY
>TRBV7-9|TRBJ1-2
ASSPPRGLNYGYT
>TRBV11-2|TRBJ1-2
ASSLGSTWRTYGYT
>TRBV5-4|TRBJ1-2
ASSYEIQQGGYT
>TRBV7-2|TRBJ1-1
ASNRDSNTEAF
>TRBV28|TRBJ2-7
ASSLGGTYEQY
>TRBV27|TRBJ2-2
ASSPVPLSGELF
>TRBV7-7|TRBJ2-1
ASSSIGNEQF
>TRBV5-1|TRBJ2-1
ASSMGQGAASSYNEQF
>TRBV18|TRBJ2-3
ASSSIAGGPGGPTDTQY
>TRBV6-5|TRBJ2-2
ASTPGLAGAGELF
>TRBV7-3|TRBJ1-1
ASSLGAGGNTEAF
>TRBV5-4|TRBJ2-1
ASSPGTSGSYNEQF
>TRBV19|TRBJ1-4
ASSSIGTGGEKLF
>TRBV7-2|TRBJ2-7
ASSLGLKVAGVAYEQY
>TRBV4-3|TRBJ1-3
ASSQRDSGNTIY
>TRBV9|TRBJ2-1
ASSVSGTGSSSYNEQF
>TRBV19|TRBJ1-1
ASKRGTDTEAF
>TRBV9|TRBJ2-5
ASSVEDRAGRETQY
>TRBV5-4|TRBJ2-3
ASSLGAGTGGTDTQY
>TRBV5-1|TRBJ1-2
ASSFQTRGQADYGYT
>TRBV29-1|TRBJ1-1
SVVRRTMNTEAF
>TRBV27|TRBJ2-5
ASSLSFSGLQETQY
>TRBV6-5|TRBJ2-3
ASSYSRGRGTDTQY
>TRBV9|TRBJ1-3
ASSAQVGDGNTIY